Below, 21 T cell receptor beta chains from the same sample are listed, as sequenced in a study of cytomegalovirus exposure and HLA in healthy donors. The PCR was carried out with 60 Vbeta primers and 13 Jbeta primers. This table comes from immunoSEQ multiplex PCR, and its TCRdb copy is limited to in-frame clones, with some not included. Here the sample spans roughly 89,000 clones, less than 80% being singletons. The source material was PBMCs. These TCRs come from a woman between 45 and 65 years old in good health and CMV-seropositive.

CDR3 region: CASSTGVARAFF. DNA for the CDR3: TGTGCCAGCAGCACAGGGGTGGCGCGGGCTTTCTTT. The V call is TRBV7-2, the J call TRBJ1-1, with 7 bases lining up with TRBD1. This CDR3 has 12 residues. The germline CDR1 and CDR2 sequences are SGHTA and FQGNSA. V shed 5 bases, J shed 11 bases, and the junction held 8 bases outside the gene matches. Looking up the rest from reference TRBV7-2 and TRBJ1-1 gives the full variable domain: GAGVSQSPSNKVTEKGKDVELRCDPISGHTALYWYRQSLGQGLEFLIYFQGNSAPDKSGLPSDRFSAERTGGSVSTLTIQRTQQEDSAVYLCASSTGVARAFFGQGTRLTVV.

The gene calls are TRBV6-5 and TRBJ1-5, with 8 bases identical to TRBD1. The junction had 6 bases not matched to a gene; V was cut back by 8 bases and J by 3 bases. Germline loops: CDR1 MNHEY, CDR2 SVGAGI. There are 14 residues in the CDR3. Here the CDR3 DNA reads TGTGCCAGCGGACAGGGAAGGGACAATCAGCCCCAGCATTTT. This gives the protein CASGQGRDNQPQHF.

This chain joins TRBV9 and TRBJ1-4; no definite D call. CDR1 and CDR2 (germline): SGDLS, YYNGEE. V dropped 0 bases and J dropped 3 bases, with 9 bases sitting between them. The CDR3 runs to 15 residues. The CDR3 nucleotides read TGTGCCAGCAGCGTAGGTCCCACATCTAATGAAAAACTGTTTTTT. The encoded protein is CASSVGPTSNEKLFF.

The V call is TRBV20-1, the J call TRBJ1-2; the D is unclear. Trimming pared 4 bases from V and 6 bases from J, leaving 9 bases between. Germline CDR1 and CDR2: DFQATT and SNEGSKA (reference sequence). This CDR3 contains 11 residues. The CDR3 DNA follows: TGCAGTGCTACCCTAATCGATGGCTACACCTTC. Residues: CSATLIDGYTF.

The chain employs TRBV30 and TRBJ2-7, with 10 bases lining up with TRBD1. The CDR3 covers 13 residues. Germline V lookup: CDR1 GTSNPN, CDR2 SVGIG (reference sequence). V dropped 5 bases and J dropped 5; count of bases not matched to a gene: 6. The DNA for the CDR3 is TGTGCCTGGGGACCGGGACAGGGGAACGAGCAGTACTTC. Translation gives CAWGPGQGNEQYF. Complete variable domain (other parts from reference TRBV30 and TRBJ2-7): SQTIHQWPATLVQPVGSPLSLECTVEGTSNPNLYWYRQAAGRGLQLLFYSVGIGQISSEVPQNLSASRPQDRQFILSSKKLLLSDSGFYLCAWGPGQGNEQYFGPGTRLTVT.

The table lists this clone with a few counts. The junction departs from germline at one end; a sequencing error may be responsible. As DNA, the CDR3 is TGTGCCAGCAGTTACGGAATTGGTCTTGGCGCGGGGGCCCATATCTTT. Translated, it gives CASSYGIGLGAGAHIF. The rearrangement joins TRBV6-5 to TRBJ1-1, with D maybe TRBD1 (6 bases). This CDR3 has 16 residues. Germline V CDR1 and CDR2: MNHEY, SVGAGI.

This clone was recorded a few times. The gene calls are TRBV4-1 and TRBJ1-5; perhaps TRBD1 as D (5 bases). V lost 0 bases and J 3 bases, leaving 12 bases between the germline ends. CDR1 is MGHRA and CDR2 is YSYEKL in the germline V gene. CDR3 size: 16 residues. CDR3 protein: CASSQDGGVDNQPQHF. The CDR3 DNA reads TGCGCCAGCAGCCAAGATGGAGGGGTGGACAATCAGCCCCAGCATTTT.

The CDR3 loop is CASSLWTGGPNEQYF. The CDR3 region has the DNA TGTGCCAGCAGCTTGTGGACAGGGGGTCCCAACGAGCAGTACTTC. This chain links TRBV7-8 with TRBJ2-5, with 10 positions matching TRBD1. The tail of the sequence fits TRBJ2-7 better, so the J call may be wrong. This CDR3 spans 15 amino acids. CDR1 SGHVS and CDR2 FQNEAQ come from the germline V gene.

The chain couples TRBV19 to TRBJ1-2; maybe TRBD1 (6 bases). The V end lost 6 bases, the J end lost 6 bases, and 17 bases lay between the germline ends. This CDR3 spans 14 amino acids. Germline assignment: CDR1 LNHDA and CDR2 SQIVND (reference sequence). CDR3: CASSPRGQGNGYTF. Written as DNA, the CDR3 is TGTGCCAGTAGCCCGCGGGGGCAGGGGAATGGCTACACCTTC.

The genes are TRBV5-6 and TRBJ2-5; 8 nucleotides agree with TRBD2. Near its end, the DNA agrees better with TRBJ2-7, so the J call may be wrong. The CDR3 runs to 15 residues. Germline lookup yields CDR1 SGHDT and CDR2 YYEEEE. CDR3 nucleotide sequence: TGTGCCAGCAGCCCCGGAGTAGCGGGGATCTACGAGCAGTACTTC. This translates into CASSPGVAGIYEQYF.

This clone was observed a few times. Written as DNA, the CDR3 is TGTGCCAGCACTAGGGGTTACACAGATACGCAGTATTTT. Translating gives CASTRGYTDTQYF. The rearrangement uses TRBV2 and TRBJ2-3; TRBD1 might be the D (5 bases). Germline V lookup: CDR1 SNHLY, CDR2 FYNNEI. CDR3 length equals 13 residues. The V gene lost 7 bases and the J gene lost 2 bases, with 10 bases spanning the gap.

The V gene is TRBV7-8, the J gene TRBJ2-7; TRBD1 might be the D (5 bases). The CDR3 consists of 12 residues. Germline loops: CDR1 SGHVS, CDR2 FQNEAQ. The V end lost 5 bases, the J end lost 1 base, and 6 bases lay between the germline ends. As DNA, the CDR3 is TGTGCCAGCAGCAGGGGATCCTACGAGCAGTACTTC. It translates to CASSRGSYEQYF.

The rearrangement uses TRBV5-1 and TRBJ2-7, with D perhaps TRBD1 (5 bases). The CDR3 covers 14 residues. CDR1 SGHRS and CDR2 YFSETQ come from the germline V gene. The V end was cut by 0 bases, the J end by 2 bases, with 9 bases between. The CDR3 DNA sequence: TGCGCCAGCAGCTTGGAGGACATCACCTACGAGCAGTACTTC. It yields the protein CASSLEDITYEQYF.

The chain carries TRBV5-1 and TRBJ2-1; TRBD2 agrees at 9 bases. V trimming: 0 bases; J trimming: 10 bases; junction bases outside the gene matches: 11. Germline lookup yields CDR1 SGHRS and CDR2 YFSETQ. This CDR3 spans 16 amino acids. DNA of the CDR3: TGCGCCAGCAGCTTGGACGGCGGCGGGGGGGCCTGGGAGCAGTTCTTC. It yields the protein CASSLDGGGGAWEQFF.

The chain employs TRBV7-2 and TRBJ2-1; 9 nucleotides align to TRBD2. Germline CDR1 reads SGHTA; CDR2 reads FQGNSA. V lost 5 bases and J lost 8; bases outside the gene matches: 10. There are 15 residues in the CDR3. Written as DNA, the CDR3 is TGTGCCAGCAGCCAGACTAGCGGTCCTATCTATGAGCAGTTCTTC. It specifies CASSQTSGPIYEQFF.

This chain links TRBV5-1 with TRBJ2-1; tentative D call: TRBD1 (5 bases). Germline CDR1 SGHRS, CDR2 YFSETQ. The CDR3 is 17 residues long. V shed 0 bases and J shed 0 bases, with 13 bases lying between them. Here the CDR3 reads CASSLVTGPSSYNEQFF. The CDR3 DNA reads TGCGCCAGCAGCTTGGTTACAGGACCGAGCTCCTACAATGAGCAGTTCTTC.

V is TRBV27 and J is TRBJ2-5; weak D call: TRBD2 (5 bases). Per the germline V gene, CDR1 is MNHEY and CDR2 is SMNVEV (reference sequence). This CDR3 is built from 14 residues. V shed 5 bases and J shed 3 bases, with 13 bases lying between them. CDR3 DNA sequence: TGTGCCAGCAGTCCGGGCGGGTCCAAAGAGACCCAGTACTTC. It specifies CASSPGGSKETQYF.

The V and J genes are TRBV5-3 and TRBJ1-6, with 10 positions matching TRBD1. TRBV5-3 is placed among ORFs of uncertain function. Trimming took 3 bases from V and 7 from J; bases not matched to a gene: 16. This CDR3 region has 19 residues. The CDR3 DNA sequence: TGTGCCAGAAGCTGGCCGGTTTGCCAACGGGACAGGGGAAATTCACCCCTCCACTTT. Protein: CARSWPVCQRDRGNSPLHF.

There are a few counts of this clone. The rearrangement joins TRBV7-6 to TRBJ1-1; the match to TRBD1 covers 10 bases. Losses at the gene ends were 2 bases for V and 4 bases for J; bases not matched to a gene: 7. The CDR3 consists of 16 residues. Germline lookup yields CDR1 SGHVS and CDR2 FNYEAQ. The CDR3 region has the DNA TGTGCCAGCAGCTTATCGACAGGGGGCGGAATCACTGAAGCTTTCTTT. This sequence encodes CASSLSTGGGITEAFF.

The chain carries TRBV18 and TRBJ2-5; TRBD2 might be the D (7 bases). CDR1 KGHSH and CDR2 LQKENI come from the germline V gene. The V end lost 4 bases, the J end lost 2 bases, and 14 bases lay between the germline ends. The CDR3 covers 15 residues. The CDR3 coding sequence is TGTGCCAGCTCACGCCAAGGGGGGGGACAAGAGACCCAGTACTTC. This encodes CASSRQGGGQETQYF.

The chain has TRBV7-2 and TRBJ2-4, with 10 bases matching TRBD2. This CDR3 contains 17 residues. Germline CDR1 and CDR2: SGHTA and FQGNSA. Germline trimming cut 2 bases from V and 2 bases from J; bases unmatched to any gene: 6. The CDR3: CASSLFPAGGTKNIQYF. As DNA, the CDR3 is TGTGCCAGCAGCTTATTTCCAGCGGGGGGGACCAAAAACATTCAGTACTTC.